The 27 T cell receptor beta chains presented below share a single source sample, sequenced in a study of blood T cell repertoires in COVID-19. The repertoire was sequenced with immunoSEQ multiplex PCR; TCRdb's copy has only in-frame clones and lacks some. The sample carries 27,000 or so clones, roughly nine tenths recorded once. Sequences were obtained from peripheral blood. Every receptor here comes from a man aged 65-85 years with active COVID-19.

The chain uses TRBV4-1 and TRBJ2-5, with D tentatively TRBD2 (7 bases). V gave up 0 bases and J gave up 2 bases, with 10 bases separating them. This CDR3 is built from 15 residues. Germline V CDR1 and CDR2: MGHRA, YSYEKL. The CDR3 bases are TGCGCCAGCAGCCAAGAGGAGGGGGGGCAAGAGACCCAGTACTTC. It specifies CASSQEEGGQETQYF.

The chain joins TRBV9 to TRBJ1-6, with TRBD1 matching over 7 bases. The CDR3 runs 15 residues. With V trimmed by 1 base and J by 10 bases, 8 bases remained unmatched. Germline V lookup: CDR1 SGDLS, CDR2 YYNGEE. The CDR3 DNA reads TGTGCCAGCAGCGTATTAACAGGGGCCTCGTCACCCCTCCACTTT. The encoded protein is CASSVLTGASSPLHF.

The chain has TRBV7-2 and TRBJ1-3, with unresolved D. The length of the CDR3 is 15 residues. CDR1 is SGHTA and CDR2 is FQGNSA in the germline V gene. The V and J ends lost 5 bases and 0 bases respectively, with 11 bases between them. This chain's CDR3 is CASSASASSGNTIYF. In DNA form, the CDR3 reads TGTGCCAGCAGCGCTTCAGCGAGCTCTGGAAACACCATATATTTT.

V is TRBV7-2 and J is TRBJ1-4, with D possibly matching TRBD1 (5 bases). Looked up from germline, CDR1 is SGHTA and CDR2 is FQGNSA. Trimming shortened V by 5 bases and J by 12 bases, and 13 bases separated the two germline ends. This CDR3 contains 12 residues. The CDR3: CASSHRGVQLFF. CDR3 in DNA: TGTGCCAGCAGCCATAGGGGTGTGCAACTGTTTTTT.

The V call is TRBV29-1, the J call TRBJ2-7; 8 positions match TRBD1. CDR1 is SQVTM and CDR2 is ANQGSEA in the germline V gene. CDR3 length: 13 residues. V shed 4 bases and J 5 bases; nucleotides not matched to a gene: 7. The CDR3, as DNA: TGCAGCGTTGGGACAGGGCGCCTCGACGAGCAGTACTTC. Residues: CSVGTGRLDEQYF.

The genes are TRBV10-3 and TRBJ1-1; the D gene is possibly TRBD1 (6 bases). The germline gives CDR1 ENHRY, CDR2 SYGVKD. V was clipped by 6 bases and J by 1 base, with 15 bases between them. CDR3 length: 15 amino acids. CDR3 nucleotides: TGTGCCATCAGGAGAACCGGGACACAGAACACTGAAGCTTTCTTT. Encoded protein: CAIRRTGTQNTEAFF.

The sample holds one count of this clone. The chain links TRBV6-5 to TRBJ2-1; maybe TRBD1 (5 bases). CDR3 size: 14 residues. In germline, CDR1 is MNHEY, CDR2 SVGAGI. Trimming removed 6 bases from V and 9 bases from J, with 18 bases in between. CDR3 protein: CASSELSRVGEQFF. The CDR3 DNA reads TGTGCCAGCAGCGAGCTCAGCAGGGTAGGTGAGCAGTTCTTC.

The rearrangement joins TRBV11-3 to TRBJ2-1, with D perhaps TRBD1 (6 bases). CDR3 size: 15 residues. CDR1 and CDR2 (germline): SGHNT, YENEEA. The germline V and J ends were trimmed by 4 bases and 3 bases, with 13 bases remaining between them. The CDR3 bases are TGTGCCAGCAGCTCCCGGGACAACTTCTACAATGAGCAGTTCTTC. Translated: CASSSRDNFYNEQFF.

V and J are TRBV3-1 (or the pseudogene TRBV3-2) and TRBJ1-6; no clear D gene. The CDR3 loop spans 15 amino acids. V shed 0 bases and J shed 10 bases, with 13 bases lying between them. Germline V gene lookup returns CDR1 LGHDT and CDR2 YNNKEL (reference sequence). This CDR3 reads CASSQEEYLGSPLHF. CDR3 sequence (DNA): TGTGCCAGCAGCCAAGAGGAATACCTGGGCTCACCCCTCCACTTT.

This chain connects TRBV4-1 to TRBJ1-5; TRBD1 matches at 11 bases. There are 15 residues in the CDR3. The germline V gene has CDR1 MGHRA and CDR2 YSYEKL. J was trimmed by 4 bases and V by 3 bases; bases with no gene match: 2. CDR3 DNA: TGCGCCAGCAGCCAGGGACAGGGGGTAAATCAGCCCCAGCATTTT. Amino acid sequence: CASSQGQGVNQPQHF.

The V call is TRBV29-1, the J call TRBJ1-5; D remains unclear. Germline CDR1 reads SQVTM; CDR2 reads ANQGSEA. CDR3 length: 13 amino acids. Trimming cost V 4 bases and J 0 bases, with 7 bases left between them. The CDR3 is CSVASNSNQPQHF. CDR3 nucleotides: TGCAGCGTTGCTAGTAATAGCAATCAGCCCCAGCATTTT.

The CDR3: CASSATGASTDTQYF. In DNA, the CDR3 is TGCGCCAGCAGTGCGACAGGGGCCAGCACAGATACGCAGTATTTT. V and J are TRBV10-2 and TRBJ2-3, with 8 bases identical to TRBD1. With V trimmed by 4 bases and J by 0 bases, 3 bases remained unmatched. The CDR3 sequence is 15 residues long. CDR1 WSHSY and CDR2 SAAADI come from the germline V gene.

The chain combines TRBV3-1 (or the pseudogene TRBV3-2) with TRBJ1-3; perhaps TRBD1 as D (5 bases). This CDR3 is built from 14 residues. Trimming pared 6 bases from V and 0 bases from J, leaving 9 bases between. CDR1 and CDR2 from the germline V gene are LGHDT and YNNKEL (reference sequence). This CDR3 is CASSPRDSGNTIYF. The CDR3 DNA sequence: TGTGCCAGCAGTCCCAGGGACTCTGGAAACACCATATATTTT.

A single count supports this clone. V and J are TRBV6-2 or TRBV6-3 and TRBJ1-2; no firm D call. Per germline, CDR1 MNHEY and CDR2 SVGEGT. The CDR3 runs to 16 residues. The ends were cut back, 0 bases at V and 0 bases at J, with 11 bases in the middle. The CDR3 loop reads CASSYSLEKPNYGYTF. For the CDR3, the DNA is TGTGCCAGCAGTTACTCATTAGAGAAGCCTAACTATGGCTACACCTTC.

The V and J genes are TRBV21-1 and TRBJ2-7; the D call in the table, TRBD2, was not verified against the DNA. TRBV21-1 is classified as a pseudogene. This CDR3 has 15 residues. CDR3 region: CASSKIAGSLDEQYF. The CDR3 DNA follows: TGTGCCAGCAGCAAAATAGCGGGGTCCCTCGACGAGCAGTACTTC.

The J gene is TRBJ1-2, the V gene TRBV9, with 7 bases identical to TRBD1. This CDR3 spans 13 amino acids. Losses at the gene ends were 0 bases for V and 7 bases for J; bases not matched to a gene: 3. Germline V lookup: CDR1 SGDLS, CDR2 YYNGEE. This CDR3 reads CASSVEGGGGYTF. For the CDR3, the DNA is TGTGCCAGCAGCGTAGAAGGGGGCGGTGGCTACACCTTC.

This chain connects TRBV29-1 to TRBJ2-7; 15 bases align to TRBD2. This CDR3 contains 16 residues. Germline loops: CDR1 SQVTM, CDR2 ANQGSEA. The V and J ends lost 7 bases and 2 bases, in that order; junction bases with no gene match: 9. The CDR3 spells CSGVGTSGGSTYEQYF. The CDR3 region has the DNA TGCAGCGGGGTAGGGACTAGCGGGGGGTCAACCTACGAGCAGTACTTC.

The sample holds one count of this clone. The genes are TRBV9 and TRBJ2-7; D is perhaps TRBD1 (6 bases). Between the trimmed V and J ends, which lost 0 bases and 2 bases, there was a span of 12 bases. CDR3 length: 15 residues. Germline values: CDR1 SGDLS, CDR2 YYNGEE. CDR3 sequence: CASSVGTDRAYEQYF. The CDR3 DNA follows: TGTGCCAGCAGCGTAGGAACGGACAGAGCCTACGAGCAGTACTTC.

This sequence joins TRBV19 and TRBJ2-7; the D gene is possibly TRBD2 (8 bases). The ends were cut back, 6 bases at V and 4 bases at J, with 31 bases in the middle. CDR1 is LNHDA and CDR2 is SQIVND in the germline V gene (reference sequence). The CDR3 sequence is 19 residues long. CDR3 loop: CASSRKPTGQLAALYEQYF. CDR3 coding DNA: TGTGCCAGTAGCCGAAAGCCGACAGGGCAACTAGCGGCCTTGTACGAGCAGTACTTC.

This sequence joins TRBV19 and TRBJ1-2; 7 bases agree with TRBD1. The germline V gene has CDR1 LNHDA and CDR2 SQIVND (reference sequence). The V gene end was trimmed by 5 bases and the J gene end by 4 bases; junction bases not matched to a gene: 10. The CDR3 covers 15 residues. In DNA form, the CDR3 reads TGTGCCAGTAGTTCCCCCCGACAGGGCCTCTATGGCTACACCTTC. This gives the protein CASSSPRQGLYGYTF.

This chain connects TRBV14 to TRBJ1-6; the match to TRBD1 covers 7 bases. Per the germline V gene, CDR1 is SGHDN and CDR2 is FVKESK. This CDR3 comprises 14 residues. Trimming cost V 4 bases and J 9 bases; bases outside gene matches: 6. As DNA, the CDR3 is TGTGCCAGCAGCCCCACAGGGGTGAGTTCACCCCTCCACTTT. Protein product: CASSPTGVSSPLHF.

The V call is TRBV4-2, the J call TRBJ2-3; 7 positions match TRBD1. The V gene end was trimmed by 4 bases and the J gene end by 2 bases; junction bases not matched to a gene: 9. Germline assignment: CDR1 LGHNA and CDR2 YNFKEQ. CDR3 length: 16 residues. In nucleotides, the CDR3 is TGTGCCAGCAGCCGGGGGCCACAGGGGTCCACAGATACGCAGTATTTT. Translating it yields CASSRGPQGSTDTQYF.

The chain recombines TRBV2 with TRBJ2-3, with 7 bases fitting TRBD1. Trimming took 3 bases from V and 2 from J; bases not matched to a gene: 2. Germline values: CDR1 SNHLY, CDR2 FYNNEI. CDR3 length equals 14 residues. This CDR3 reads CASSDTGDTDTQYF. The CDR3 DNA sequence: TGTGCCAGCAGTGATACAGGGGACACAGATACGCAGTATTTT.

This clone has more than one count but fewer than ten. The gene calls are TRBV7-9 and TRBJ1-5, with TRBD1 identical over 9 bases. This CDR3 contains 16 residues. Unmatched junction bases numbered 10, after V lost 3 bases and J lost 7 bases. Germline CDR1 and CDR2: SEHNR and FQNEAQ (reference sequence). The CDR3 sequence is CASSLEPQGAGQPQHF. For the CDR3, the DNA is TGTGCCAGCAGCTTGGAGCCACAGGGGGCAGGGCAGCCCCAGCATTTT.

This chain's CDR3 is CASSSTGALGYTF. CDR3 in DNA: TGCGCCAGCAGCTCTACAGGAGCCTTAGGCTACACCTTC. This sequence joins TRBV5-1 and TRBJ1-2; D is perhaps TRBD1 (5 bases). The CDR3 contains 13 residues. Germline V gives CDR1 SGHRS, CDR2 YFSETQ. The V end lost 3 bases, the J end lost 8 bases, and 14 bases lay between the germline ends.

A single count supports this clone. CDR3 residues: CASSLTFGQRAFF. The CDR3 region has the DNA TGCGCCAGCAGCCTAACGTTTGGACAGCGGGCTTTCTTT. The rearrangement joins TRBV4-3 to TRBJ1-1; D possibly corresponds to TRBD1 (6 bases). Per the germline V gene, CDR1 is LGHNA and CDR2 is YSLEER. V was clipped by 4 bases and J by 11 bases, with 17 bases between them. There are 13 residues in the CDR3.

The V and J genes are TRBV4-3 and TRBJ2-5; a possible D gene is TRBD2 (7 bases). The CDR3 covers 16 residues. Looked up from germline, CDR1 is LGHNA and CDR2 is YSLEER. Deletions cut 1 base from V and 4 bases from J, with 16 bases between. The CDR3 reads CASSQGITGGRETQYF. As DNA, the CDR3 is TGCGCCAGCAGCCAAGGAATAACCGGGGGGCGAGAGACCCAGTACTTC.